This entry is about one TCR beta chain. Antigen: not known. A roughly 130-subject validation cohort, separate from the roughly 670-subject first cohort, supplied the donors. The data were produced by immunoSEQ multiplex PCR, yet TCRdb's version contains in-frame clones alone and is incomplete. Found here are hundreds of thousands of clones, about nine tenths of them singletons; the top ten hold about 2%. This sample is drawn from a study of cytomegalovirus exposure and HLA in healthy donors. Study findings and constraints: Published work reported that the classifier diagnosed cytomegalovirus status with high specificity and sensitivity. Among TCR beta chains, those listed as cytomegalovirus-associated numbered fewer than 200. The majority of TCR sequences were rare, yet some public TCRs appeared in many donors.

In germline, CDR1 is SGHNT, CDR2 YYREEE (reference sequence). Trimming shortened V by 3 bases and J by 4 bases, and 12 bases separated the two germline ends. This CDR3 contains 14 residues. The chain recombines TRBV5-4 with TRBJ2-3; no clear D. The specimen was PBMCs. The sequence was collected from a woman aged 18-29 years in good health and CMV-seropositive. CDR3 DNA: TGTGCCAGCAGCTCAGCTGCGGTCCCAGATACGCAGTATTTT. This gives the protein CASSSAAVPDTQYF.